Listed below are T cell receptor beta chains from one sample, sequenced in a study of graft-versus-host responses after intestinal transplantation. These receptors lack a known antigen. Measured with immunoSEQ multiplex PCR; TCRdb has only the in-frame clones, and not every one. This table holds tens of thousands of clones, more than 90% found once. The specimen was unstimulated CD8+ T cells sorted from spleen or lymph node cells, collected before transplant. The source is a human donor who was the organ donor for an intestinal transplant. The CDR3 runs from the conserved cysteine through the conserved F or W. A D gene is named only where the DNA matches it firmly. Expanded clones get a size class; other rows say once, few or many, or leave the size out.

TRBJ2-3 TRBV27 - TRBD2 TGTGCCAGCAGTTTATCCCCACTAGCGGGGGGACGTTTTGGGGATACGCAGTATTTT CASSLSPLAGGRFGDTQYF
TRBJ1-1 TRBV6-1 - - TGTGCCAGCAGTGAATATGGGATGAACACTGAAGCTTTCTTT CASSEYGMNTEAFF
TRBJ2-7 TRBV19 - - TGTGCCAGCAGTGGGGCAGGGGCTGCCTACGAGCAGTACTTC CASSGAGAAYEQYF
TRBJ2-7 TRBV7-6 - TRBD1 TGTGCCAGCAGCTACCGGGACAGGGTCCACGAGCAGTACTTC CASSYRDRVHEQYF
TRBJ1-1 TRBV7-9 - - TGTGCCAGCAGCCTCGATAACACTGAAGCTTTCTTT CASSLDNTEAFF
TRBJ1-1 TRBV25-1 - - TGTGCCAGCAGTGAATCCGGGGCCCTGGGAGCTTTCTTT CASSESGALGAFF
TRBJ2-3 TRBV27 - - TGTGCCAGCAGTTGGGCCGGAACAGATACGCAGTATTTT CASSWAGTDTQYF
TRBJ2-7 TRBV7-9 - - TGTGCCAGCAGCTCCACGGGAGTCGAGCAGTACTTC CASSSTGVEQYF
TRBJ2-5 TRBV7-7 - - TGTGCCAGCAGCTTAGAATGGGGCTGGGCCCAGTACTTC CASSLEWGWAQYF
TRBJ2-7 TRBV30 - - TGTGCCTGGAGTGTACATAGTCCCGAGCAGTACTTC CAWSVHSPEQYF
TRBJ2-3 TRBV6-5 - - TGTGCCAGCAGTTACCCAGGGGAGGGAGAGGATACGCAGTATTTT CASSYPGEGEDTQYF
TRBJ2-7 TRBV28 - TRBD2 TGTGCCAGCAGTTCAATAGCGGGGAAGGAGCAGTACTTC CASSSIAGKEQYF
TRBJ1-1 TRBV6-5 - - TGTGCCAGCAGTTTCCTCCCGGGACGGGGGACTGAAGCTTTCTTT CASSFLPGRGTEAFF
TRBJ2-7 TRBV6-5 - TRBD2 TGTGCCAGCAGCCCTCTGGCGGGGGGGTCCTACGAGCAGTACTTC CASSPLAGGSYEQYF
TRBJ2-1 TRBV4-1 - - TGCGCCAGCAGCCAGACGGGAAATGAGCAGTTCTTC CASSQTGNEQFF
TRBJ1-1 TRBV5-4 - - TGTGCCAGCAGCTCACTCTTAATGGACTCGAACACTGAAGCTTTCTTT CASSSLLMDSNTEAFF
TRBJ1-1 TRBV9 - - TGTGCCAGCAGCATCGGGGGAGGCACTGAAGCTTTCTTT CASSIGGGTEAFF
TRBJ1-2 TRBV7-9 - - TGTGCCAGCAGCTTCGCCGGGGGCGACTATGGCTACACCTTC CASSFAGGDYGYTF
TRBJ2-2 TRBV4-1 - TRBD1 TGCGCCAGCGGACAGGGTTTCGGGGAGCTGTTTTTT CASGQGFGELFF
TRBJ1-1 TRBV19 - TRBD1 TGTGCCAGTAGTGTTGGACAGGGGAGGACTGAAGCTTTCTTT CASSVGQGRTEAFF
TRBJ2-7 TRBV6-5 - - TGTGCCAGCAGTTACGGGGCAGGGGGGTACGAGCAGTACTTC CASSYGAGGYEQYF
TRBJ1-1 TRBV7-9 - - TGTGCCAGCAGCTTAGCGCGGGGAGCTATGAACACTGAAGCTTTCTTT CASSLARGAMNTEAFF
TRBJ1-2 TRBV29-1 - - TGCAGCGCAGAAGAGGGACTTAACTATGGCTACACCTTC CSAEEGLNYGYTF
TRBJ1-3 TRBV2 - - TGTGCCAGCAGGCCCGGGAGCCTCCTGGGGTCTGGAAACACCATATATTTT CASRPGSLLGSGNTIYF
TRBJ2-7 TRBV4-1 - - TGCGCCAGCAGCATTCAGAGCAGGGGTATCGACGAGCAGTACTTC CASSIQSRGIDEQYF
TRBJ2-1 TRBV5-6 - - TGTGCCAGCAGCTTGTATCATGAGCAGTTCTTC CASSLYHEQFF
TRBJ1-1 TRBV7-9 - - TGTGCCAGCAGCTCCGGGCGGAACACTGAAGCTTTCTTT CASSSGRNTEAFF
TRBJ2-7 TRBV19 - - TGTGCCAGTAGCCCCGCCGGGGGCAGCGGTTACGAGCAGTACTTC CASSPAGGSGYEQYF
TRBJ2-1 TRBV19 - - TGTGCCAGTATTCCGACTGCGTCTAGCTCCTACAATGAGCAGTTCTTC CASIPTASSSYNEQFF
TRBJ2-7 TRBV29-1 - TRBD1 TGCAGCGTGACCGGCGGACAGGGGGCTTACGAGCAGTACTTC CSVTGGQGAYEQYF
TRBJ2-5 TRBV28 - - TGTGCCAGCACCAGGGGCCCATATCAGGGGTCGGAAGAGACCCAGTACTTC CASTRGPYQGSEETQYF
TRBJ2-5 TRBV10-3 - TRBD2 TGTGCCATCAGTGAGTCGAGACTAGCGGTCCAAGAGACCCAGTACTTC CAISESRLAVQETQYF
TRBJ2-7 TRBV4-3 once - TGCGCCAGCAGCCAAGATTTTATTGGGGGTACATCCTACGAGCAGTACTTC CASSQDFIGGTSYEQYF
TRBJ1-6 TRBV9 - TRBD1 TGTGCCAGCAGCGTAGGGGACAGCTTCAATTCACCCCTCCACTTT CASSVGDSFNSPLHF
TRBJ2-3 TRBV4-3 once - TGCGCCAGCAGCCAAGAACCCGCAGGTAGCACAGATACGCAGTATTTT CASSQEPAGSTDTQYF
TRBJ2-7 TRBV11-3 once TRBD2 TGTGCCAGCAGCACAGCGGGGGGGCAAGAGCAGTACTTC CASSTAGGQEQYF
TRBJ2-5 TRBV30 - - TGTGCCTGGAGTGTACTCGGGTTTGCGGAGACCCAGTACTTC CAWSVLGFAETQYF
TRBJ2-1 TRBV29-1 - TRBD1 TGCAGCGTCCCCGGGACAGTTTACAATGAGCAGTTCTTC CSVPGTVYNEQFF
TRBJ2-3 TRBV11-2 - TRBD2 TGTGCCAGCAGTCCAGGTCGGGCTAGCGGGGGGTGGTCGGATACGCAGTATTTT CASSPGRASGGWSDTQYF
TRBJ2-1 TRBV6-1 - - TGTGCCAGCAGTGACCACGGGACCAATGAGCAGTTCTTC CASSDHGTNEQFF
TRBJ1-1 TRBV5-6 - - TGTGCCAGCAGCTTTGAAGAGGTGAACACTGAAGCTTTCTTT CASSFEEVNTEAFF
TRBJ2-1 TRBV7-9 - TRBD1 TGTGCCAGCAGCCCCTCGACAGGGCCCCACAATGAGCAGTTCTTC CASSPSTGPHNEQFF
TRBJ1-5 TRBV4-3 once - TGCGCCAGCAGCCAAGACATCAGGGGTCTCGGGGGGAATCAGCCCCAGCATTTT CASSQDIRGLGGNQPQHF
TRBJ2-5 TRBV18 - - TGTGCCAGCTCATCGCCCGGACAAGAGACCCAGTACTTC CASSSPGQETQYF
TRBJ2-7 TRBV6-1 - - TGTGCCAGCAATTTTCACAGGACCTACGAGCAGTACTTC CASNFHRTYEQYF
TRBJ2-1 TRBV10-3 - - TGTGCCATCAGTGCCTCCCTCAATGAGCAGTTCTTC CAISASLNEQFF
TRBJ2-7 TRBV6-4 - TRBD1 TGTGCCAAGGGACAGGAGTCCTACGAGCAGTACTTC CAKGQESYEQYF
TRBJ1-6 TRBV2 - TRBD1 TGTGCCAGAACAGGGGCCCGCTCACCCCTCCACTTT CARTGARSPLHF
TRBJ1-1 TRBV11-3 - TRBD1 TGTGCCAGCAGCTCAGACAGGGGGGGCACTGAAGCTTTCTTT CASSSDRGGTEAFF
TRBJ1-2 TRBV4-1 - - TGCGCCAGCAGCCAAGTTTCCGGGGGAGCTAACTATGGCTACACCTTC CASSQVSGGANYGYTF